Listed below are T cell receptor beta chains from one sample, sequenced in a study of T-cell reconstitution after alpha-beta-depleted transplantation in children. Using its own MiXCR run on the PCR reads, TCRdb lists one record per CDR3 protein. The sample yields 200,000 to 250,000 distinct CDR3 sequences, approximately 8.4% seen once. The sample consisted of PBMCs, mostly from graft donor cells, taken 360 days after TCRalphabeta/CD19-depleted stem cell transplant. The receptor source for this set is a male patient aged 2 to 10 who had a stem cell transplant for acute myeloid leukemia, so the T cells may come from the graft donor. The conserved cysteine and the conserved F or W are not part of the CDR3 here. The D gene is left open where the match is weak. A clone size is listed for some rows: how often the clone was seen (once, few, many), or a class if it is expanded.

CDR3 protein,V gene,D gene,clone size,J gene
ASSSGTGNTIY,TRBV12-3/TRBV12-4,-,many,TRBJ1-3
ASQNTDSYEQY,TRBV7-6,-,many,TRBJ2-7
ASSQGLYSYEQY,TRBV3-1,-,-,TRBJ2-7
ASSYSLTGQGASGELF,TRBV6-5,TRBD1,-,TRBJ2-2
ASSYRDTGELF,TRBV7-8,-,many,TRBJ2-2
ASSQVGDYPLSSSYNEQF,TRBV4-2,-,many,TRBJ2-1
ASSGWLEETQY,TRBV2,-,few,TRBJ2-5
ATSDAGRMDTEAF,TRBV15,-,many,TRBJ1-1
SARTRGPSTDTQY,TRBV20-1,-,-,TRBJ2-3
SGGPDTQY,TRBV29-1,-,-,TRBJ2-3
ASRTSGGSYEQY,TRBV12-3/TRBV12-4,TRBD2,many,TRBJ2-7
ASSRGQGTPYEQY,TRBV18,TRBD1,-,TRBJ2-7
APFGRGLSETQY,TRBV10-3,-,few,TRBJ2-5
SARQGQRNYGYT,TRBV20-1,-,many,TRBJ1-2
ASSSTDRGNQPQH,TRBV7-9,TRBD1,few,TRBJ1-5
ASSLGRWAVSIYNEQF,TRBV5-1,-,many,TRBJ2-1
SARQGGYGYT,TRBV20-1,-,many,TRBJ1-2
SANSGSFTGELF,TRBV20-1,TRBD2,many,TRBJ2-2
ASSLGTSGGARLNEQF,TRBV5-1,TRBD2,few,TRBJ2-1
ASLLWATGGFTEAF,TRBV6-2/TRBV6-3,TRBD1,few,TRBJ1-1
SARDPKGRGTDTQY,TRBV20-1,-,few,TRBJ2-3
ASSLGDRVEFEQF,TRBV5-6,TRBD1,many,TRBJ2-1
ASSFYRGQRDTQY,TRBV5-5,TRBD1,few,TRBJ2-3
ASSGGNEQF,TRBV12-3/TRBV12-4,-,-,TRBJ2-1
ASSPSWRPEAF,TRBV3-1,-,few,TRBJ1-1
SARQVMDTGELF,TRBV29-1,-,many,TRBJ2-2
SVGGGSYNEQY,TRBV29-1,TRBD2,-,TRBJ2-7
SARTSGIVGQY,TRBV20-1,TRBD2,-,TRBJ2-7
ASSSTVNTEAF,TRBV12-3/TRBV12-4,-,many,TRBJ1-1
ASSPPVAGVGELF,TRBV5-1,TRBD2,-,TRBJ2-2
ASSFAHRGSYNSPLH,TRBV12-3/TRBV12-4,-,-,TRBJ1-6
ASSLGQPYEQY,TRBV7-3,-,many,TRBJ2-7
AISVGAGVTDTQY,TRBV10-3,TRBD2,many,TRBJ2-3
ASSFEGRGTGELF,TRBV3-1,-,-,TRBJ2-2
ASRAGKTYGYT,TRBV27,-,few,TRBJ1-2
ASRPSGKGETQY,TRBV12-3/TRBV12-4,TRBD2,-,TRBJ2-5